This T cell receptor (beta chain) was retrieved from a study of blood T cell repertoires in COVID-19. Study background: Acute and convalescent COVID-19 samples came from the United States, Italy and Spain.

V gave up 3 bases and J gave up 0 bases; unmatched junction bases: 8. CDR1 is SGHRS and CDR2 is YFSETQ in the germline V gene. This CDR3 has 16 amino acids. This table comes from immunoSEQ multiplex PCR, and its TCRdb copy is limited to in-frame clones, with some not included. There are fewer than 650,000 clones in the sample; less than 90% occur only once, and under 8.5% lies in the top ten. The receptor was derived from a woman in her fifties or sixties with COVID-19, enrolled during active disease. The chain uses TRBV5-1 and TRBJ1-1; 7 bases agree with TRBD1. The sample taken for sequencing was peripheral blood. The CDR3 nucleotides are TGCGCCAGCAGCTGGGGTATGGGACAGATGAACACTGAAGCTTTCTTT. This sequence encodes CASSWGMGQMNTEAFF. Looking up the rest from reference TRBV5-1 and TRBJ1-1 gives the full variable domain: KAGVTQTPRYLIKTRGQQVTLSCSPISGHRSVSWYQQTPGQGLQFLFEYFSETQRNKGNFPGRFSGRQFSNSRSEMNVSTLELGDSALYLCASSWGMGQMNTEAFFGQGTRLTVV.